This entry concerns a single T cell receptor beta chain. Its antigen remains unidentified. The data are from a study of OX40 agonist ivuxolimab in advanced cancers. Study information: From roughly 23 to 85 years was the age range, with a mean of around 56 years, and 70% to 85% were male. Prior therapy, whether anti-PD-1, anti-PD-L1 or anti-CTLA-4, was allowed, and 40% had some. Three patients had partial responses: one hepatocellular carcinoma, two cutaneous melanoma.

Germline V gene lookup returns CDR1 SGHKS and CDR2 YYEKEE (reference sequence). Trimming removed 3 bases from V and 6 bases from J, with 13 bases in between. The CDR3 length is 14 residues. Regarding the study as a whole: More expanded clones were found, on average, in CD8+ than in CD4+ T cells.

Here immunoSEQ multiplex PCR was the method, and the copy in TCRdb shows in-frame clones only, minus some. The table includes 80,000 to 85,000 clones, around 84% detected once. This chain uses TRBV5-5 with TRBJ1-5; possibly TRBD1 for D (6 bases). The starting material was CD4+ or CD8+ T cells sorted from blood, obtained in a trial of the OX40 agonist ivuxolimab. The origin of this receptor is an adult with an advanced solid tumor such as melanoma, head and neck, liver or kidney cancer. As DNA, the CDR3 is TGTGCCAGCAGCTGGGGGGGGGCCGGTCAGCCCCAGCATTTT. It specifies CASSWGGAGQPQHF.